This TCR beta chain was captured by sequencing in a study of STAT5B mutations in CD4+ large granular lymphocyte leukemia. Whole-study results and caveats: TRBV06-family usage was enriched in top patient clones (8/27) versus controls (2/35). Without putative leukemic clones, patient CD4-sorted repertoires remained more clonal than healthy CD4+ repertoires. No patients shared main leukemic clonotypes, though roughly 25% appeared at low frequency elsewhere.

Study processing details: Lowest detectable productive clonotype frequency was 2.59 x 10-5. Data came from immunoSEQ multiplex PCR; TCRdb stores just in-frame clones and leaves some out. V and J calls and clone size come straight from that table; D and trimming were deduced from the DNA. The sample has approximately 24,000 clones, 60% to 85% seen once; the top ten hold 0.42%. As to this clone: The antigen is not known.

In germline, CDR1 is LNHDA, CDR2 SQIVND (reference sequence). The J segment lost 8 bases and the V segment lost 3 bases, leaving 7 bases of the junction unmatched. The CDR3 is 15 amino acids. The V and J genes are TRBV19 and TRBJ1-6, with TRBD1 identical over 7 bases. This clonotype originated in a human donor in good health. The sequenced sample consisted of CD4+ T cells from blood buffy coats. The CDR3, as DNA: TGTGCCAGTAGTATGGGACAGATAATAGATTCACCCCTCCACTTT. Its translation is CASSMGQIIDSPLHF.